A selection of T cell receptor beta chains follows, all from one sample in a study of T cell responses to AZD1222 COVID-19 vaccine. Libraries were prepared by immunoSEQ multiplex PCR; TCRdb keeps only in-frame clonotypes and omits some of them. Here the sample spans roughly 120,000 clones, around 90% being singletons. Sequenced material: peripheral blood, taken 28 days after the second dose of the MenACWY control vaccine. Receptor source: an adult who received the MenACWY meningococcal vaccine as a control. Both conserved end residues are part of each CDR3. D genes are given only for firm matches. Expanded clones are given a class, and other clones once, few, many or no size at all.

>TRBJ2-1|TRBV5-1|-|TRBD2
CASSFTPASGRAREQFF
TGCGCCAGCAGCTTTACTCCGGCTAGCGGGAGGGCCAGGGAGCAGTTCTTC
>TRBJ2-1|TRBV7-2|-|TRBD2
CASTLRSGGLFNEQFF
TGTGCCAGCACCCTCCGGAGCGGGGGGCTTTTCAATGAGCAGTTCTTC
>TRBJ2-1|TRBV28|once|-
CASSRPSNEQFF
TGTGCCAGCAGTCGACCGAGCAATGAGCAGTTCTTC
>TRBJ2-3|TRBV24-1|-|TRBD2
CATSTSADTQYF
TGTGCCACCAGCACTAGCGCAGATACGCAGTATTTT
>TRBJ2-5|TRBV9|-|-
CASSVGGFLLETQYF
TGTGCCAGCAGCGTAGGGGGGTTTCTCCTTGAGACCCAGTACTTC
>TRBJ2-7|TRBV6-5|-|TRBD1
CASRDRQSSYEQYF
TGTGCCAGCAGGGACAGGCAAAGCTCCTACGAGCAGTACTTC
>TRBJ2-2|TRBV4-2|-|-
CASSQDLRALTGELFF
TGTGCCAGCAGCCAAGACCTTCGGGCCTTAACCGGGGAGCTGTTTTTT
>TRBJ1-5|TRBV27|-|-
CASSSAWGASNQPQHF
TGTGCCAGCAGTTCAGCATGGGGCGCGAGCAATCAGCCCCAGCATTTT
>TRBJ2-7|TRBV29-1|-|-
CSVAGVSYEQYF
TGCAGCGTTGCAGGGGTCTCCTACGAGCAGTACTTC
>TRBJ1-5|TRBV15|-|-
CATSIQEPRSNQPQHF
TGTGCCACCAGCATCCAAGAGCCCCGTAGCAATCAGCCCCAGCATTTT
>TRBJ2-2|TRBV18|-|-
CASSQTLRPTNTGELFF
TGTGCCAGCTCACAAACTTTAAGACCAACGAACACCGGGGAGCTGTTTTTT
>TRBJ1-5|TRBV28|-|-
CASRPGHPGPQHF
TGTGCCAGCAGACCGGGACACCCAGGGCCCCAGCATTTT
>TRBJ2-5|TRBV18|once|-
CASSPGETQYF
TGTGCCAGCTCACCAGGAGAGACCCAGTACTTC
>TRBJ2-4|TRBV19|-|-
CASSFPRGDRAKNIQYF
TGTGCCAGTAGCTTTCCGAGAGGGGACCGGGCCAAAAACATTCAGTACTTC
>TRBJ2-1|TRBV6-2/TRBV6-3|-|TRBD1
CASSSMFLTTGSSYNEQFF
TGTGCCAGCAGCTCGATGTTTCTGACGACAGGGAGCTCCTACAATGAGCAGTTCTTC
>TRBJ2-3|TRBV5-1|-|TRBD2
CASSSLAGGTDTQYF
TGCGCCAGCAGCTCGCTAGCGGGAGGGACAGATACGCAGTATTTT
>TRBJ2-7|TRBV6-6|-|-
CASSYSSPTEQYF
TGTGCCAGCAGTTACTCCTCCCCGACCGAGCAGTACTTC
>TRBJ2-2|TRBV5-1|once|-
CASTLIGTTNTGELFF
TGCGCCAGCACCTTGATCGGGACAACGAACACCGGGGAGCTGTTTTTT
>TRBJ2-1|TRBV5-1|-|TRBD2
CASSLGLAVSYNEQFF
TGCGCCAGCAGCTTGGGACTAGCGGTCTCCTACAATGAGCAGTTCTTC
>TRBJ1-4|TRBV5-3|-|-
CARRKHQSGEKLFF
TGTGCCAGAAGGAAACACCAGTCGGGAGAAAAACTGTTTTTT
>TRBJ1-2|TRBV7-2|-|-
CASSLDPNYGYTF
TGTGCCAGCAGCTTAGATCCTAACTATGGCTACACCTTC
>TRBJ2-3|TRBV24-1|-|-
CATSSAGLGKGTDTQYF
TGTGCCACCAGTTCCGCAGGGCTGGGGAAAGGCACAGATACGCAGTATTTT